The rows below give T cell receptor beta chains drawn from one sample of a study of beta chain features in type 1 diabetes. Here immunoSEQ multiplex PCR was the method, and the copy in TCRdb shows in-frame clones only, minus some. Among about 140,000 clones listed, 6.9% were seen once. The source material was central memory CD4+ T cells from blood. The receptors here all came from a woman aged 25 to 39 in good health. The CDR3 runs from the conserved cysteine through the conserved F or W. The D gene is left open where the match is weak. The size field is filled for only some rows; it gives once, few, many or a size class.

J: TRBJ2-1; D: TRBD2; size: few; V: TRBV7-9; CDR3: CASSHDPIAGGVQGEQFF; DNA: TGTGCCAGCAGCCACGACCCGATAGCGGGAGGGGTACAGGGGGAGCAGTTCTTC
J: TRBJ1-2; D: -; size: -; V: TRBV11-2; CDR3: CASSFPGGYGYTF; DNA: TGTGCCAGCAGCTTCCCCGGGGGCTATGGCTACACCTTC
J: TRBJ2-7; D: -; size: few; V: TRBV6-6; CDR3: CASAPDGGYEQYF; DNA: TGTGCCAGCGCACCGGATGGGGGGTACGAGCAGTACTTC
J: TRBJ2-7; D: TRBD2; size: -; V: TRBV5-1; CDR3: CASSPRRTSPEQYF; DNA: TGCGCCAGCAGCCCCAGGAGGACTAGCCCAGAGCAGTACTTC
J: TRBJ2-3; D: -; size: few; V: TRBV30; CDR3: CAWSPPRVSDTQYF; DNA: TGTGCCTGGAGTCCGCCCCGGGTCTCAGATACGCAGTATTTT
J: TRBJ2-1; D: TRBD2; size: -; V: TRBV7-3; CDR3: CASSLRTSGSKGYNEQFF; DNA: TGTGCCAGCAGCTTAAGGACTAGCGGGAGCAAAGGCTACAATGAGCAGTTCTTC
J: TRBJ1-1; D: -; size: -; V: TRBV28; CDR3: CASSLSQQEAFF; DNA: TGTGCCAGCAGTCTATCCCAACAGGAAGCTTTCTTT
J: TRBJ2-7; D: -; size: few; V: TRBV28; CDR3: CASSLDGIYEQYF; DNA: TGTGCCAGCAGTCTTGACGGGATTTACGAGCAGTACTTC
J: TRBJ1-2; D: TRBD1; size: -; V: TRBV5-1; CDR3: CASSLGDRELIGYTF; DNA: TGCGCCAGCAGCTTGGGGGACAGGGAGCTGATTGGCTACACCTTC
J: TRBJ1-2; D: -; size: many; V: TRBV30; CDR3: CAWSEKGLVSYTF; DNA: TGTGCCTGGAGTGAAAAGGGGTTAGTCTCTTACACCTTC
J: TRBJ2-7; D: TRBD2; size: few; V: TRBV7-6; CDR3: CASSLTPSGGSSYEQYF; DNA: TGTGCCAGCAGCTTAACCCCATCGGGAGGGAGCTCCTACGAGCAGTACTTC